These T cell receptor beta chains were read from a single sample in a study of blood T cell repertoires in COVID-19. Using immunoSEQ multiplex PCR, the repertoire was profiled, and TCRdb retains in-frame clones only, with some absent. The table lists roughly 340,000 clones, roughly 90% of them singletons. The material sequenced was peripheral blood. Receptor source: a woman between 70 and 85 years old with COVID-19, enrolled during active disease. Both conserved end residues are part of each CDR3. Fields, in order: V gene, clone size, D gene, J gene, CDR3 DNA, CDR3 protein. D genes are given only for firm matches. Expanded clones are given a class, and other clones once, few, many or no size at all.

TRBV3-1/TRBV3-2,-,-,TRBJ1-3,TGTGCCAGCACCCCCGGGGTTCAGGAGGGAAACACCATATATTTT,CASTPGVQEGNTIYF
TRBV4-1,many,-,TRBJ1-2,TGCGCCAGCAGCCACGAGAGTCTACGACAAAGTGGGCCCGGGGGGGTAGGCTACACCTTC,CASSHESLRQSGPGGVGYTF
TRBV7-8,-,TRBD2,TRBJ2-3,TGTGCCAGCAGCTTAGTAGCGGGGGGTCCAGATACGCAGTATTTT,CASSLVAGGPDTQYF
TRBV5-6,-,TRBD2,TRBJ2-7,TGTGCCAGCAATACGGAGGAGCGGGAGAGAGAGGTTTACGAGCAGTACTTC,CASNTEEREREVYEQYF
TRBV29-1,-,TRBD1,TRBJ2-2,TGCAGCGTTGACCGGGGGACAGGCGCGAACACCGGGGAGCTGTTTTTT,CSVDRGTGANTGELFF
TRBV6-4,once,-,TRBJ2-2,TGTGCCAGCAGTTCTCCGAACACCGGGGAGCTGTTTTTT,CASSSPNTGELFF
TRBV29-1,-,-,TRBJ1-4,TGCAGCGTCTTTGACAGCGTCTGGGAAAAACTGTTTTTT,CSVFDSVWEKLFF
TRBV2,-,TRBD1,TRBJ1-3,TGTGCCAGCAGTGAACGGGGACAGGGCGTGATCCTCTCTGGAAACACCATATATTTT,CASSERGQGVILSGNTIYF
TRBV13,-,TRBD1,TRBJ1-5,TGTGCCAGCAGTCAAGGGACAGGGGGTCAGCCCCAGCATTTT,CASSQGTGGQPQHF
TRBV14,-,TRBD1,TRBJ2-7,TGTGCCAGCAGCCAAGCCGGACAGGGGGCGCTTCACGAGCAGTACTTC,CASSQAGQGALHEQYF
TRBV30,-,TRBD1,TRBJ1-3,TGTGCCTGGAGTGTACAGGGGGCAAGTCGAAACACCATATATTTT,CAWSVQGASRNTIYF